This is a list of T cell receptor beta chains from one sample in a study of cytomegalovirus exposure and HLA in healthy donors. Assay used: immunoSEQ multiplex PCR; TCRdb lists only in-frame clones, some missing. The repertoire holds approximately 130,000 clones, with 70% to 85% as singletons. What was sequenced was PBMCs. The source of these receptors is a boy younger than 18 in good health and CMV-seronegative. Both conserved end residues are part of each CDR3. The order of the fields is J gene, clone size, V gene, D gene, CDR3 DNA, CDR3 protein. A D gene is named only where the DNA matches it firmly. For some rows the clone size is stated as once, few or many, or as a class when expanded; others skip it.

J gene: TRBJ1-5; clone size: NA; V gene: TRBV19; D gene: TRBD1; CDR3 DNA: TGTGCCAGTAGTCTTACCGGGACAGGGATCCTAGATAGCAATCAGCCCCAGCATTTT; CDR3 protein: CASSLTGTGILDSNQPQHF
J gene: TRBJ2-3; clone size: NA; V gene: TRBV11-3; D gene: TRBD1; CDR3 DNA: TGTGCCAGCAGCTTAGCCGGGACAGGGGGGACAGATACGCAGTATTTT; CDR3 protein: CASSLAGTGGTDTQYF
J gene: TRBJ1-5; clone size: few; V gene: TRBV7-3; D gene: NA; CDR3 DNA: TGTGCCAGCAGCCCTCACCGCGGGGGCGATCAGCCCCAGCATTTT; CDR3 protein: CASSPHRGGDQPQHF
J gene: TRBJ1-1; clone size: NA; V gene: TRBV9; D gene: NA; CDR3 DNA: TGTGCCAGCGGGGACGGGACTTACACTGAAGCTTTCTTT; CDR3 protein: CASGDGTYTEAFF
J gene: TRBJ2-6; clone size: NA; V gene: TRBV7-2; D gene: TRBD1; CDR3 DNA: TGTGCCAGCAGTCGTGGGACAGCCCAGAGTACTGGGGCCAACGTCCTGACTTTC; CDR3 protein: CASSRGTAQSTGANVLTF
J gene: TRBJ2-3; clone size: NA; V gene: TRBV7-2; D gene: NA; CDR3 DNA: TGTGCCAGCACCACCCGGGTTACAGATACGCAGTATTTT; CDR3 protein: CASTTRVTDTQYF
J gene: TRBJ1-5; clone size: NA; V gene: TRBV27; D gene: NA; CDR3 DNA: TGTGCCAGCAGTCCAGATGCGGATAGCAATCAGCCCCAGCATTTT; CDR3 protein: CASSPDADSNQPQHF
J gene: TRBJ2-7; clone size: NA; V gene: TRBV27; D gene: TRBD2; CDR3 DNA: TGTGCCAGCAGTCCAGGACTAGCGGGAGGGCCTAAGTACTTC; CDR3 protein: CASSPGLAGGPKYF
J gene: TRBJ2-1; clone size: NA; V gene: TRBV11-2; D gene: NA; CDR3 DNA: TGTGCCAGCAGCCCTGGGTCCCGTCTAGCGATGAATGAGCAGTTCTTC; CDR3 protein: CASSPGSRLAMNEQFF
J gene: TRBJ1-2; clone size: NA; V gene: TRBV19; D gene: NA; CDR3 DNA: TGTGCCAGTAGCCACGCGGGGGGGGTTAGAGGCTACACCTTC; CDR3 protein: CASSHAGGVRGYTF
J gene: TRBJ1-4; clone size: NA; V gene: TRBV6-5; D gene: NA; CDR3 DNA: TGTGCCAGCAGTTCCGGAGACAGTGGGGTTAATGAAAAACTGTTTTTT; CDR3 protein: CASSSGDSGVNEKLFF
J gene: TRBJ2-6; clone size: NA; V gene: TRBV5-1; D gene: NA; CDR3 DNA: TGCGCCAGCAGCCCGGGACTGTACTCTGGGGCCAACGTCCTGACTTTC; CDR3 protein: CASSPGLYSGANVLTF
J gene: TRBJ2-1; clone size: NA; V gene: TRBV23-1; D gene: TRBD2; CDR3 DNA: TGCGCCAGCAGTCGAGGAAGGGTGGAGCGGGATGGGGAGCAGTTCTTC; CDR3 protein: CASSRGRVERDGEQFF
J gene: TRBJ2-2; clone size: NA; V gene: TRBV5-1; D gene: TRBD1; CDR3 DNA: TGCGCCAGCAGCTTGAACGGACAGGCGCCCGGGGAGCTGTTTTTT; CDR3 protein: CASSLNGQAPGELFF
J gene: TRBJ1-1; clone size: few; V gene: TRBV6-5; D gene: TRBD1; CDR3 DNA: TGTGCCAGCAGCCCCGGGACAGCTGACACTGAAGCTTTCTTT; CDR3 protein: CASSPGTADTEAFF
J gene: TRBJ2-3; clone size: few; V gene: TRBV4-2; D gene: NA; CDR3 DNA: TGTGCCAGCAGGATTTGGGGACAAGGCACAGATACGCAGTATTTT; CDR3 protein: CASRIWGQGTDTQYF
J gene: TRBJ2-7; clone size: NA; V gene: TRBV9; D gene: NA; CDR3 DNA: TGTGCCAGCGAGGGGGGGAGAGGCGAGCAGTACTTC; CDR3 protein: CASEGGRGEQYF
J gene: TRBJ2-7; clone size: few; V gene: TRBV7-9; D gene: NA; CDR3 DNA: TGTGCCAGCAGCCCCGATACTTTTGAGCAGTACTTC; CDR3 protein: CASSPDTFEQYF
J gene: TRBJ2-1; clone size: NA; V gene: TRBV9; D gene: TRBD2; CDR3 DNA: TGTGCCAGCAGCGTAGAGTCTCCGGCGGGACTAGCGGGAGGGGGGACCAACAATGAGCAGTTCTTC; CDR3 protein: CASSVESPAGLAGGGTNNEQFF
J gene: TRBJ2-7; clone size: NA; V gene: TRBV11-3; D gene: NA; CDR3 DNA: TGTGCCAGCAGCTTAGACGGGCCGAGGGACGAGCAGTACTTC; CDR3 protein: CASSLDGPRDEQYF
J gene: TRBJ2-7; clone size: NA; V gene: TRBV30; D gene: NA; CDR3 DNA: TGTGCCTGGGCAGGGTCCTACGAGCAGTACTTC; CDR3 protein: CAWAGSYEQYF
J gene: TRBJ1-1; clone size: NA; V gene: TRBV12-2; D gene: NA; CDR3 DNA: TGTGCAAGTCGTGGAGACAGGGGCTGCACTGAAGCTTTCTTT; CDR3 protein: CASRGDRGCTEAFF
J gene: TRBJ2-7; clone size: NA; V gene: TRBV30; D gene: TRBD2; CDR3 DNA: TGTGCCTGGAGTGTCGGTAGCGGGAGCTACGAGCAGTACTTC; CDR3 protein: CAWSVGSGSYEQYF
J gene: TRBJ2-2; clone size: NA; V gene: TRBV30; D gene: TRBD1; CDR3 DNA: TGTGCCTGGAGTGTACAGGGGACAGGGTTGACCGGGGAGCTGTTTTTT; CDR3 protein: CAWSVQGTGLTGELFF
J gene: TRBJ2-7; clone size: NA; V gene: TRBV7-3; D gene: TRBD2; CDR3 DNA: TGTGCCAGCAGTCTCCGTGGACTAGCGGGAGAAACCGTCTACGAGCAGTACTTC; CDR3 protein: CASSLRGLAGETVYEQYF
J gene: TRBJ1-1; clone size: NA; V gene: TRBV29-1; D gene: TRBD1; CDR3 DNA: TGCAGCGTCAGGACCGGACAGGGAGGCACTGAAGCTTTCTTT; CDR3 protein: CSVRTGQGGTEAFF
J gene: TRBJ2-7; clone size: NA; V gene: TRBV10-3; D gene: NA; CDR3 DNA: TGTGCCATCAGTGAGTTGGAACCCAGGGGAATGGGCGAGCAGTACTTC; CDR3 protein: CAISELEPRGMGEQYF
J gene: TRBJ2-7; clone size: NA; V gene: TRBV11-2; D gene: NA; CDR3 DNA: TGTGCCAGCAGCCAACCCCAGGGTAGGGAGCAGTACTTC; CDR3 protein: CASSQPQGREQYF